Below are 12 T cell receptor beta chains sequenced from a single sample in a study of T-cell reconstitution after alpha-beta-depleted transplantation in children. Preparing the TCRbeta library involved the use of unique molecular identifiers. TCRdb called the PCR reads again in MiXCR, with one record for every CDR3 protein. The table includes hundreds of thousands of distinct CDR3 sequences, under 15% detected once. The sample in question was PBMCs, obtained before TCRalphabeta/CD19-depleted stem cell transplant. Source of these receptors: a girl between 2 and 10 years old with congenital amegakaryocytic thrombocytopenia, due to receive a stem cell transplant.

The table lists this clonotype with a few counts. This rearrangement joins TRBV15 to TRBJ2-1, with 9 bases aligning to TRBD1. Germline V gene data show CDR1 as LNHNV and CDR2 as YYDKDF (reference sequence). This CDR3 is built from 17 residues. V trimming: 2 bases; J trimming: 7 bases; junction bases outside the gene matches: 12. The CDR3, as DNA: TGTGCCACCAGCAGATCCGGGACAGGGACAATAGAGAATGAGCAGTTCTTC. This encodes CATSRSGTGTIENEQFF.

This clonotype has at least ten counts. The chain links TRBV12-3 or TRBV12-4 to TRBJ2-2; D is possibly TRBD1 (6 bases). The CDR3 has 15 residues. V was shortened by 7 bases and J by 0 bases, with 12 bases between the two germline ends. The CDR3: CASTRQATNTGELFF. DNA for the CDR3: TGTGCCAGCACTCGACAGGCTACGAACACCGGGGAGCTGTTTTTT.

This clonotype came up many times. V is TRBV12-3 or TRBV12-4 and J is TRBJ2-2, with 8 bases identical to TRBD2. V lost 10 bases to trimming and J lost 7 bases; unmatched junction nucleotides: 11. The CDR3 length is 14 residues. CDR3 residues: CATVGGAVNGELFF. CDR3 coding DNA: TGTGCCACCGTCGGGGGGGCAGTAAACGGGGAGCTGTTTTTT.

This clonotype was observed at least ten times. CDR3: CASSYSNTAASSYNEQFF. CDR3 DNA: TGTGCCAGCAGTTACTCGAATACGGCGGCCAGCTCCTACAATGAGCAGTTCTTC. The rearrangement joins TRBV6-5 to TRBJ2-1, with D unresolved. This CDR3 region has 18 residues. CDR1 is MNHEY, CDR2 SVGAGI, per germline. V was shortened by 0 bases and J by 0 bases, with 15 bases between the two germline ends.

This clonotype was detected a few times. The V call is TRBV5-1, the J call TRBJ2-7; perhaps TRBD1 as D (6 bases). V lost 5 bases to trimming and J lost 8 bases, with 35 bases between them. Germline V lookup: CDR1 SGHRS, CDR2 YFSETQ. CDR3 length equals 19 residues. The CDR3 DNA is TGCGCCAGCAGAGTCAATATTTTTCAATTCCGGGACAAGCAGGGACAGCAGTACTTC. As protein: CASRVNIFQFRDKQGQQYF. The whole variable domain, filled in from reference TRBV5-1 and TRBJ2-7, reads KAGVTQTPRYLIKTRGQQVTLSCSPISGHRSVSWYQQTPGQGLQFLFEYFSETQRNKGNFPGRFSGRQFSNSRSEMNVSTLELGDSALYLCASRVNIFQFRDKQGQQYFGPGTRLTVT.

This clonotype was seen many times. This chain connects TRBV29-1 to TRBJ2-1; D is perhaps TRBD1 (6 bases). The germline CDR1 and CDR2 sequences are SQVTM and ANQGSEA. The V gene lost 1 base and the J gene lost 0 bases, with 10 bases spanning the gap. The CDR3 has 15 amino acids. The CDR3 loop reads CSVEASDSSYNEQFF. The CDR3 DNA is TGCAGCGTTGAAGCTTCGGACAGCTCCTACAATGAGCAGTTCTTC.

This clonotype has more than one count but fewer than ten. The CDR3 nucleotides are TGTGCCAGCAGCCGCCCGGCCCCGAACGGGGAGCTGTTTTTT. This sequence encodes CASSRPAPNGELFF. The chain recombines TRBV21-1 with TRBJ2-2; the table's D call, TRBD1, was not checked against the DNA. TRBV21-1 is given as a pseudogene. The CDR3 covers 14 residues.

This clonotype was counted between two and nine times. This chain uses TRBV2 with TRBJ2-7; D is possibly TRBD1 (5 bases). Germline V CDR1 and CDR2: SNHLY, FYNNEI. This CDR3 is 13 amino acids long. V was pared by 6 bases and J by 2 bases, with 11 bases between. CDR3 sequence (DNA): TGTGCCAGCAGAGACGGACATCCCTACGAGCAGTACTTC. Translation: CASRDGHPYEQYF. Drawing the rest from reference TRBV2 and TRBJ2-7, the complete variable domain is EPEVTQTPSHQVTQMGQEVILRCVPISNHLYFYWYRQILGQKVEFLVSFYNNEISEKSEIFDDQFSVERPDGSNFTLKIRSTKLEDSAMYFCASRDGHPYEQYFGPGTRLTVT.

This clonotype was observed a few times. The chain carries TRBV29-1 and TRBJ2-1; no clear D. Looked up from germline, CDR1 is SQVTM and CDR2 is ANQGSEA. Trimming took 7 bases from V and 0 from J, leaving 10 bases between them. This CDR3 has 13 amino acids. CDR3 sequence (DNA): TGCAGCGGGACCGATATCTCCTACAATGAGCAGTTCTTC. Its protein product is CSGTDISYNEQFF.

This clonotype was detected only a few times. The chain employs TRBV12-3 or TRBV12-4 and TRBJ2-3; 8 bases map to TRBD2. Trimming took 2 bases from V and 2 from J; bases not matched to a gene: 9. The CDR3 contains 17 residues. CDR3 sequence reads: CASSLTATSGYTDTQYF. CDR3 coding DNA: TGTGCCAGCAGTTTAACCGCCACTAGCGGCTACACAGATACGCAGTATTTT.

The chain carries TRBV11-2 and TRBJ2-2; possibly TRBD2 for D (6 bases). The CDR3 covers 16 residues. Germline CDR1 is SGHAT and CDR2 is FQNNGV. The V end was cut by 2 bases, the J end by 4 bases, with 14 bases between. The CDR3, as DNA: TGTGCCAGCAGCTTAAATCTTCGGGGGAGCACCGGGGAGCTGTTTTTT. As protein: CASSLNLRGSTGELFF.

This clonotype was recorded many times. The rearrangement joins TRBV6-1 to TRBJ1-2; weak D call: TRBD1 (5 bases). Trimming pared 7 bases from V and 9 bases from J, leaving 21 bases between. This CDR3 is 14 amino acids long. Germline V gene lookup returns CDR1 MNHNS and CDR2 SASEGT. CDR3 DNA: TGTGCCAGCAAAAGGGGAGACAAGCCGTTTAGCTACACCTTC. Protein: CASKRGDKPFSYTF.